The 18 T cell receptor beta chains given below trace back to one sample, sequenced in a study of T cell clones after liver transplantation (dated by TCRdb to about 2019). The library was produced with the immunoSEQ multiplex PCR assay. Sourced from immuneACCESS, this table was stored by TCRdb with only in-frame sequences that have V and J called. A share of the clones is absent; for the studies checked, an unresolved V gene accounts for under half, and the remainder has no known explanation. The sample yields about 20,000 clones; 78% were counted once. The top ten hold around 35% of the sample. Sequenced here: CD8+ T cells from blood, sampled 54 months after liver transplant. These receptors originate from a human patient who received a liver transplant. In transplant recipients, some T cells may be of donor rather than host origin.

This chain connects TRBV9 to TRBJ2-7; maybe TRBD1 (5 bases). Germline V CDR1 and CDR2: SGDLS, YYNGEE. The CDR3 is 15 amino acids. V was pared by 0 bases and J by 5 bases, with 15 bases between. The chain's CDR3 is CASSVEDTNGDEQYF. In nucleotides, the CDR3 is TGTGCCAGCAGCGTAGAGGACACGAATGGGGACGAGCAGTACTTC.

The gene calls are TRBV11-3 and TRBJ2-1, with 7 positions matching TRBD1. The germline CDR1 and CDR2 sequences are SGHNT and YENEEA. V lost 2 bases to trimming and J lost 0 bases; unmatched junction nucleotides: 7. CDR3 length: 17 residues. The CDR3 nucleotides are TGTGCCAGCAGCTTATTTGGACAGGCCAGCTCCTACAATGAGCAGTTCTTC. Its protein product is CASSLFGQASSYNEQFF.

This sequence joins TRBV10-2 and TRBJ2-7; D tentatively fits TRBD1 or TRBD2 (5 bases each). CDR3 length equals 13 residues. With 5 bases removed from V and 2 bases from J, the gap between germline ends came to 10 bases. Germline V gene data show CDR1 as WSHSY and CDR2 as SAAADI. In DNA, the CDR3 is TGCGCCAGCAGTCGGGACGGAGCCTACGAGCAGTACTTC. It encodes CASSRDGAYEQYF.

Concerning this clone: At one end the junction does not follow the germline gene, possibly because of a read error. This specimen includes other DNA sequences encoding the same CDR3. The chain joins TRBV10-3 to TRBJ2-2, with D possibly called TRBD1 or TRBD2 (5 bases each). Germline V lookup: CDR1 ENHRY, CDR2 SYGVKD. CDR3 length equals 15 residues. CDR3 nucleotide sequence: TGTGCCATCAGCGACCGGGACCAAGGGCCCGGGGAGCTATTTTTT. It yields the protein CAISDRDQGPGELFF.

This chain links TRBV5-1 with TRBJ1-1; D unclear. The V and J ends lost 4 bases and 4 bases respectively, with 14 bases between them. This CDR3 region has 14 residues. CDR1 and CDR2 (germline): SGHRS, YFSETQ. In DNA form, the CDR3 reads TGCGCCAGCAGCGTGGCCTACACTGGCACTGAAGCTTTCTTT. Translated, it gives CASSVAYTGTEAFF.

Worth noting for this clone: The junction differs from germline at one of its ends, possibly a read error. The chain recombines TRBV7-8 with TRBJ2-3; TRBD2 matches at 12 bases. CDR1 and CDR2 (germline): SGHVS, FQNEAQ. The CDR3 contains 15 residues. The CDR3 nucleotides read TGTACCAGCAGCGTCACTAGCGGGGGGATCGATACGCAGTATTTT. It is translated as CTSSVTSGGIDTQYF.

Here the CDR3 DNA reads TGTGCCAGCAGCCCTGAACTTTGGAACACTGAAGCTTTCTTT. Translated: CASSPELWNTEAFF. The chain joins TRBV13 to TRBJ1-1, with no clear D. The germline V gene has CDR1 PRHDT and CDR2 FYEKMQ (reference sequence). The V and J ends lost 5 bases and 1 base respectively, with 11 bases between them. The CDR3 contains 14 residues.

The chain has TRBV5-4 and TRBJ2-7; TRBD2 is a possible D gene (5 bases). Deletions cut 0 bases from V and 2 bases from J, with 12 bases between. This CDR3 has 15 residues. From germline, CDR1 is SGHNT and CDR2 YYREEE (reference sequence). CDR3 coding DNA: TGTGCCAGCAGCTTGGGTAGCGTCGGAACCTACGAGCAGTACTTC. The encoded protein is CASSLGSVGTYEQYF.

The chain has TRBV6-6 and TRBJ1-1; D is ambiguous. V lost 5 bases and J lost 1, with 5 bases in between. Germline lookup yields CDR1 MNHNY and CDR2 SVGAGI (reference sequence). The length of the CDR3 is 12 residues. CDR3 in DNA: TGTGCCAGCAGTCCCCCGAACACTGAAGCTTTCTTT. As protein: CASSPPNTEAFF.

The chain carries TRBV4-1 and TRBJ1-4, with 12 positions matching TRBD1. Trimming took 2 bases from V and 5 from J; bases not matched to a gene: 15. The CDR3 contains 20 residues. Germline lookup yields CDR1 MGHRA and CDR2 YSYEKL. As DNA, the CDR3 is TGCGCCAGCAGCCAAACCAGTTATGAGGGACAGGGGGCGCTCAATGAAAAACTGTTTTTT. It specifies CASSQTSYEGQGALNEKLFF.

The rearrangement joins TRBV29-1 to TRBJ2-1; the match to TRBD2 covers 14 bases. Losses at the gene ends were 5 bases for V and 9 bases for J; bases not matched to a gene: 6. The CDR3 contains 14 residues. Germline loops: CDR1 SQVTM, CDR2 ANQGSEA. Here the CDR3 DNA reads TGCAGCGTTCTAGGGACTAGCGGGGGTAGTGAGCAGTTCTTC. Protein product: CSVLGTSGGSEQFF.

The gene calls are TRBV6-5 and TRBJ1-2; the D gene is possibly TRBD1 (6 bases). V lost 3 bases and J 7 bases, leaving 15 bases between the germline ends. This CDR3 has 14 residues. Germline-derived CDR1 and CDR2 are MNHEY and SVGAGI. The CDR3 reads CASSYTGLVSGYTF. The CDR3 DNA reads as TGTGCCAGCAGTTATACAGGGCTGGTTTCTGGCTACACCTTC.

The chain employs TRBV28 and TRBJ2-2; TRBD1 agrees at 8 bases. V lost 5 bases to trimming and J lost 4 bases; unmatched junction nucleotides: 6. The length of the CDR3 is 15 residues. Germline V gene sequence: CDR1 MDHEN, CDR2 SYDVKM. The chain's CDR3 is CASSPTGVGTGELFF. Here the CDR3 DNA reads TGTGCCAGCAGTCCGACAGGGGTCGGCACCGGGGAGCTGTTTTTT.

This clone has only a few counts. The chain recombines TRBV27 with TRBJ2-7, with D possibly being TRBD1 (5 bases). Germline lookup yields CDR1 MNHEY and CDR2 SMNVEV (reference sequence). V gave up 4 bases and J gave up 6 bases, with 19 bases separating them. The CDR3 covers 15 residues. The CDR3 reads CASSYYQLGRGEQYF. Here the CDR3 DNA reads TGTGCCAGCAGTTACTACCAACTGGGTAGGGGCGAGCAGTACTTC.

This rearrangement joins TRBV7-8 to TRBJ1-1; D possibly corresponds to TRBD1 (6 bases). The germline CDR1 and CDR2 sequences are SGHVS and FQNEAQ. The CDR3 consists of 13 residues. Trimming removed 3 bases from V and 6 bases from J, with 11 bases in between. The CDR3: CASSFLAGAEAFF. CDR3 DNA sequence: TGTGCCAGCAGCTTTCTGGCAGGGGCTGAAGCTTTCTTT.

The CDR3 region is CSVESGPEGGSQETQYF. CDR3 nucleotide sequence: TGCAGCGTTGAAAGCGGGCCTGAAGGGGGATCCCAAGAGACCCAGTACTTC. The chain joins TRBV29-1 to TRBJ2-5, with D possibly being TRBD1 or TRBD2 (6 bases each). Deletions cut 2 bases from V and 1 base from J, with 20 bases between. The CDR3 is 17 residues long. The germline CDR1 and CDR2 sequences are SQVTM and ANQGSEA.

The chain couples TRBV6-6 to TRBJ1-5; 7 bases are a match to TRBD1. Trimming took 3 bases from V and 10 from J; bases not matched to a gene: 3. Germline CDR1 is MNHNY and CDR2 is SVGAGI (reference sequence). CDR3 size: 12 residues. CDR3 bases: TGTGCCAGCAGTTATCGACAGGGCCCCCAGCATTTT. This gives the protein CASSYRQGPQHF.

The chain carries TRBV6-5 and TRBJ1-4, with D possibly TRBD1 on 5 matching bases. The CDR3 is 14 residues long. V was cut by 4 bases and J by 5 bases, with 11 bases left in between. Germline loops: CDR1 MNHEY, CDR2 SVGAGI. The DNA for the CDR3 is TGTGCCAGCAGTTTCGGGGCCCGGAATGAAAAACTGTTTTTT. Amino acid sequence: CASSFGARNEKLFF.